Listed below are T cell receptor beta chains from one sample, sequenced in a study of GPR56 and killer-like receptors on CD4 memory cells. TCRdb re-analyzed the reads; it lists each CDR3 protein once, without DNA. Its listing shows roughly 980 distinct CDR3 sequences. Sequencing was done on a sample of memory CD4+ T cells from blood. These TCRs come from a human donor in good health. Both conserved end residues are part of each CDR3. For some rows the clone size is stated as once, few or many, or as a class when expanded; others skip it.

cdr3_length	j_call	clone_size	v_call	cdr3_aa
14	TRBJ1-1	medium-sized	TRBV6-5	CASSYSRGRAEAFF
14	TRBJ2-4	NA	TRBV2	CASSLGGGKNIQYF
15	TRBJ2-7	medium-sized	TRBV24-1	CATSDLTREGSEQYF
13	TRBJ1-5	large	TRBV6-1	CASIAGNNQPQHF
12	TRBJ2-1	medium-sized	TRBV12-5	CASGSPLDEQFF
15	TRBJ2-4	NA	TRBV12-3/TRBV12-4	CASSLSPGLADIQYF
16	TRBJ1-6	medium-sized	TRBV5-4	CASSLAGGLYNSPLHF
11	TRBJ1-1	NA	TRBV2	CASSDYKLAFF
15	TRBJ1-2	large	TRBV12-3/TRBV12-4	CASSRREPRLYGYTF
12	TRBJ2-7	NA	TRBV11-2	CASSSLQMAAHF
14	TRBJ2-7	medium-sized	TRBV7-2	CASSRTVLHYEQYF
17	TRBJ2-3	NA	TRBV10-1	CASSEAGQVQPTDTQYF
11	TRBJ2-1	medium-sized	TRBV12-3/TRBV12-4	CASRLTGTLFF
17	TRBJ2-7	medium-sized	TRBV27	CASRPTGDFRRPLEQYF
15	TRBJ1-3	large	TRBV6-5	CASSRDGDSGNTIYF
15	TRBJ2-2	NA	TRBV4-3	CASSQGQGNTGELFF
16	TRBJ2-3	medium-sized	TRBV12-3/TRBV12-4	CASSPKAGGFTDTQYF
16	TRBJ1-5	NA	TRBV20-1	CSAKRPGTASNQPQHF
14	TRBJ2-5	medium-sized	TRBV6-5	CASSLSTLTETQYF
13	TRBJ1-2	NA	TRBV24-1	CATRADGNYGYTF
13	TRBJ2-3	large	TRBV29-1	CSVEKRLADTQYF
17	TRBJ1-3	large	TRBV27	CASSLSWQGGAGNTIYF
14	TRBJ1-1	medium-sized	TRBV10-3	CAIKGTGPNTEAFF
14	TRBJ1-1	medium-sized	TRBV27	CASSLAGENTEAFF
14	TRBJ2-7	medium-sized	TRBV5-4	CASSLAGNSYEQYF
14	TRBJ2-1	medium-sized	TRBV5-4	CASRQAPARFEQFF
15	TRBJ2-7	NA	TRBV6-1	CASNLAGHLNTEQYF
14	TRBJ2-7	large	TRBV6-1	CASTKAGGAYEQYF
14	TRBJ2-3	large	TRBV6-2/TRBV6-3	CASSYVDRQDTQYF
16	TRBJ2-1	NA	TRBV6-5	CASSYPGTSGGNEQFF
19	TRBJ2-1	NA	TRBV27	CASSLSRGQGLAGGNEQFF
17	TRBJ2-7	medium-sized	TRBV19	CASSIRLAGALSYEQYF
15	TRBJ2-2	medium-sized	TRBV5-6	CASSLEISWNGELFF
16	TRBJ1-2	NA	TRBV7-9	CASSPYDRTINYGYTF
15	TRBJ2-7	medium-sized	TRBV9	CASSVGSGGPYEQYF
15	TRBJ1-1	medium-sized	TRBV6-1	CASSFAGGHDTEAFF
12	TRBJ2-1	large	TRBV6-5	CASSGDFNEQFF
17	TRBJ2-3	NA	TRBV11-2	CASSISLGHSSTDTQYF
15	TRBJ2-1	large	TRBV7-2	CASSLGGGAFNEQFF
15	TRBJ2-7	medium-sized	TRBV27	CASRDEGGHSYEQYF
15	TRBJ1-1	NA	TRBV6-5	CAISGTGTMNTEAFF
11	TRBJ1-1	large	TRBV6-6	CASSSGTQAFF
20	TRBJ2-3	large	TRBV6-1	CASSVFGGGAGGGDSGTQYF
13	TRBJ1-2	NA	TRBV5-4	CASSVVGVDGYTF
19	TRBJ1-5	large	TRBV6-1	CASSGLGSLSLNSNQPQHF